The T cell receptor (beta chain) under discussion was sequenced for a study of cytomegalovirus exposure and HLA in healthy donors. Overall study results and limits: Most TCR sequences were rare, but some public TCRs occurred in many donors. Reports showed the classifier diagnosing cytomegalovirus status with high specificity and sensitivity. The authors later found most CMV-associated TCR beta chains appeared HLA-restricted.

With 60 Vbeta and 13 Jbeta primers, the PCR was carried out. Produced via immunoSEQ multiplex PCR; TCRdb's table is partial and in-frame only. The repertoire includes roughly 100,000 clones, roughly 79% of them detected once, and around 1.2% sits in the top ten. The sample holds a few counts of this clone. Antigen: not known. Sequencing was performed on PBMCs. The sequence was collected from a man between 40 and 49 years old in good health and CMV-seronegative.

The CDR3 nucleotides are TGCAGCGTCCCGACTAGCGGGAGGTCCCTCCCTGCGTGGAATGAGCAGTTCTTC. Its translation is CSVPTSGRSLPAWNEQFF. This chain uses TRBV29-1 with TRBJ2-1; 13 nucleotides align to TRBD2. Trimming removed 6 bases from V and 7 bases from J; junction bases left unmatched: 18. CDR1 and CDR2 (germline): SQVTM, ANQGSEA. This CDR3 is built from 18 residues.